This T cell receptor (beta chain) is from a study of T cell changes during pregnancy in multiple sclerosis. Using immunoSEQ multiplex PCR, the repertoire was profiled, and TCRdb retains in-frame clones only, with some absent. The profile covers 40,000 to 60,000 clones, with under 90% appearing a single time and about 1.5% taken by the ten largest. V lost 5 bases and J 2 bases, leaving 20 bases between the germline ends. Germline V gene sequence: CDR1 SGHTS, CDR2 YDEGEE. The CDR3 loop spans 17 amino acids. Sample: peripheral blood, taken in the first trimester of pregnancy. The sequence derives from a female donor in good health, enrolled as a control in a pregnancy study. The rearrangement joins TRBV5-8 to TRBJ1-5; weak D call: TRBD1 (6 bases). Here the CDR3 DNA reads TGTGCCAGCAGTACCCGAATGGGGGCACGAGGCAATCAGCCCCAGCATTTT. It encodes CASSTRMGARGNQPQHF.